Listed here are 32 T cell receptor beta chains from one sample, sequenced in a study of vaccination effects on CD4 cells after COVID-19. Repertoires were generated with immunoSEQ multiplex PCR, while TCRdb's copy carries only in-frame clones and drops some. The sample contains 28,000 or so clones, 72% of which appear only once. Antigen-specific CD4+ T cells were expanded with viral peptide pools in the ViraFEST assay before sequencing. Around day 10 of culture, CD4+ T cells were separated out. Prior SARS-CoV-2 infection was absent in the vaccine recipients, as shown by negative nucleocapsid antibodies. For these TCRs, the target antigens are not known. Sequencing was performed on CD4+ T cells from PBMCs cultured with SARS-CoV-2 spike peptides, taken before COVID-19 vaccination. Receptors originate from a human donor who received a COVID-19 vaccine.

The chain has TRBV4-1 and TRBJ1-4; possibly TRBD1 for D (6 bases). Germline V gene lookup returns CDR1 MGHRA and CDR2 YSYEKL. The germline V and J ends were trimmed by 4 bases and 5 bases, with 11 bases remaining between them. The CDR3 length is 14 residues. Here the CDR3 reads CASSPGQLNEKLFF. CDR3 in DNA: TGCGCCAGCAGCCCTGGACAGCTAAATGAAAAACTGTTTTTT.

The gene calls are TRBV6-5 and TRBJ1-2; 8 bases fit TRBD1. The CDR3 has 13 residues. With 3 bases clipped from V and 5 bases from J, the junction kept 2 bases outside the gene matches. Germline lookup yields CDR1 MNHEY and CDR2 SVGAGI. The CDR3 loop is CASSYDRGYGYTF. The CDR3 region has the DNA TGTGCCAGCAGTTATGACAGGGGATATGGCTACACCTTC.

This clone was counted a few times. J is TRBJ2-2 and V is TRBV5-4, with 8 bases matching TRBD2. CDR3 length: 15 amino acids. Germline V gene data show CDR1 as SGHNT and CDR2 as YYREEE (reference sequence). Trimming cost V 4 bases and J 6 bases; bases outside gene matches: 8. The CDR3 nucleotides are TGTGCCAGCAGCCCGAGGGCGGGGGGCCCCGGGGAGCTGTTTTTT. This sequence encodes CASSPRAGGPGELFF.

CDR3 nucleotide sequence: TGCAGTGCTAGTTTGGGTCAGGGCTACACCTTC. It yields the protein CSASLGQGYTF. The rearrangement links TRBV20-1 to TRBJ1-2; no firm D call. The germline V gene has CDR1 DFQATT and CDR2 SNEGSKA (reference sequence). The CDR3 runs to 11 residues. Deletions cut 3 bases from V and 8 bases from J, with 10 bases between.

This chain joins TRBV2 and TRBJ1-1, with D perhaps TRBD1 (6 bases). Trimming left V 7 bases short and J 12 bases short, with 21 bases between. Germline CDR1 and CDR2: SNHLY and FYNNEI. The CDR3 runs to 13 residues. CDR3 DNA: TGTGCCAGCATAAAAGAACAGGGCCCCGTAACTTTCTTT. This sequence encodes CASIKEQGPVTFF. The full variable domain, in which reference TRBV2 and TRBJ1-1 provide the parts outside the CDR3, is EPEVTQTPSHQVTQMGQEVILRCVPISNHLYFYWYRQILGQKVEFLVSFYNNEISEKSEIFDDQFSVERPDGSNFTLKIRSTKLEDSAMYFCASIKEQGPVTFFGQGTRLTVV.

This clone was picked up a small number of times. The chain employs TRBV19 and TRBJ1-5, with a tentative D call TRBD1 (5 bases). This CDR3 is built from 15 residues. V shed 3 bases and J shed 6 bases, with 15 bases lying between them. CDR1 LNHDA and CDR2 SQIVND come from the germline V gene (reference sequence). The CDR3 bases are TGTGCCAGTAGTATTGGGGGGTACATGGCTCAGCCCCAGCATTTT. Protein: CASSIGGYMAQPQHF.

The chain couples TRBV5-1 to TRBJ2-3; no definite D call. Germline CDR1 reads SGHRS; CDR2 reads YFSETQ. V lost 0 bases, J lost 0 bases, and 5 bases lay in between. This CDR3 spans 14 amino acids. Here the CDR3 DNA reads TGCGCCAGCAGCTTGGGGTTTAGCACAGATACGCAGTATTTT. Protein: CASSLGFSTDTQYF. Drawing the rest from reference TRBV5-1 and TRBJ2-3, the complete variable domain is KAGVTQTPRYLIKTRGQQVTLSCSPISGHRSVSWYQQTPGQGLQFLFEYFSETQRNKGNFPGRFSGRQFSNSRSEMNVSTLELGDSALYLCASSLGFSTDTQYFGPGTRLTVL.

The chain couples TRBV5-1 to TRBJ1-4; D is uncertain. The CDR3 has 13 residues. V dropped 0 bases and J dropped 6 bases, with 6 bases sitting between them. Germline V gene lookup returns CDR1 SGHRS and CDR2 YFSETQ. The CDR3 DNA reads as TGCGCCAGCAGCTTGGAAGGGTATGAAAAACTGTTTTTT. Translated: CASSLEGYEKLFF.

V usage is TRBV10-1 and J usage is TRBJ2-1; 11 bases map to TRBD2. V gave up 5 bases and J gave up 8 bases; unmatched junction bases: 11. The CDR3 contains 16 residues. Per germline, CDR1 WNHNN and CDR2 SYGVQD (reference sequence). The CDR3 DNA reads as TGCGCCAGCAGTCACGGTAGCGGGAGGGCCGGGGATGAGCAGTTCTTC. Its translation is CASSHGSGRAGDEQFF.

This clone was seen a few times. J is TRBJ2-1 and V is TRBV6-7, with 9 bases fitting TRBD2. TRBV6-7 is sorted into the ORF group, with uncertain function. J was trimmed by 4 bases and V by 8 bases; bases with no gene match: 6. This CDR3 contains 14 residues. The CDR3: CASPLREGYNEQFF. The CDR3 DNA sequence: TGTGCCAGCCCGCTGCGGGAGGGATACAATGAGCAGTTCTTC.

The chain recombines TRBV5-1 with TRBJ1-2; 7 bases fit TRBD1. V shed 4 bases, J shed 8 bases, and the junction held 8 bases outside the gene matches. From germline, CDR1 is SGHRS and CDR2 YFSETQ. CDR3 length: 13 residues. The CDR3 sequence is CASSMGQLEGYTF. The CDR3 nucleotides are TGCGCCAGCAGCATGGGACAGCTGGAGGGCTACACCTTC.

Written as DNA, the CDR3 is TGTGCCAGCAGTCGTGAAGGACGGAATTATGGCTACACCTTC. Translating it yields CASSREGRNYGYTF. The chain uses TRBV6-4 and TRBJ1-2; unclear D gene. V was trimmed by 5 bases and J by 5 bases, leaving 15 bases between them. CDR3 length equals 14 residues. From germline, CDR1 is MRHNA and CDR2 SNTAGT.

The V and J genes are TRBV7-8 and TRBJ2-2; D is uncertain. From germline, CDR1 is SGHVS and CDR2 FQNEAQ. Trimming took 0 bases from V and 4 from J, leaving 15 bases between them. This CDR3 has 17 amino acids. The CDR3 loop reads CASSLAQYLSATGELFF. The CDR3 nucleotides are TGTGCCAGCAGCTTAGCGCAGTACCTCTCGGCCACCGGGGAGCTGTTTTTT.

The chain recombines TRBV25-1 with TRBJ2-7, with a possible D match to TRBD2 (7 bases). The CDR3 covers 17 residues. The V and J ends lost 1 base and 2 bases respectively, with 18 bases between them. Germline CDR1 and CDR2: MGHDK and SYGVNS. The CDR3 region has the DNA TGTGCCAGCAGTGAATCCCGGGGGGCAGGGGCCACCTACGAGCAGTACTTC. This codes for CASSESRGAGATYEQYF.

Written as DNA, the CDR3 is TGTGCCAGCAGCCCCAGGTCGGACAGGGTTTATGGCTACACCTTC. It translates to CASSPRSDRVYGYTF. The genes are TRBV7-8 and TRBJ1-2; 8 nucleotides line up with TRBD1. CDR3 length equals 15 residues. Germline CDR1 reads SGHVS; CDR2 reads FQNEAQ. The junction had 10 bases not matched to a gene; V was cut back by 5 bases and J by 5 bases.

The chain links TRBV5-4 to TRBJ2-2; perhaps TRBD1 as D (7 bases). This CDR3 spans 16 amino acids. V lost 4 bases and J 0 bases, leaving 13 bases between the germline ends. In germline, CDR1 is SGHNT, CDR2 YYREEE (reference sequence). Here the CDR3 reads CASSRRGASNTGELFF. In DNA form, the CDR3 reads TGTGCCAGCAGCCGCAGGGGGGCCTCGAACACCGGGGAGCTGTTTTTT.

The CDR3 coding sequence is TGTGCCAGCAGCCAAATCGGGGCAGGGATGAGAAAACTGTTTTTT. This gives the protein CASSQIGAGMRKLFF. The chain carries TRBV14 and TRBJ1-4; tentative D call: TRBD1 (5 bases). Trimming took 2 bases from V and 10 from J, leaving 17 bases between them. Germline assignment: CDR1 SGHDN and CDR2 FVKESK. The CDR3 covers 15 residues.

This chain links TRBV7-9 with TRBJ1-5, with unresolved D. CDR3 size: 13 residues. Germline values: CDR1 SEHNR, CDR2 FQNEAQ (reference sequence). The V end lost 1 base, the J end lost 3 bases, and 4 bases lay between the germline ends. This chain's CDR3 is CASSLGVNQPQHF. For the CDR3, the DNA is TGTGCCAGCAGCTTAGGGGTCAATCAGCCCCAGCATTTT.

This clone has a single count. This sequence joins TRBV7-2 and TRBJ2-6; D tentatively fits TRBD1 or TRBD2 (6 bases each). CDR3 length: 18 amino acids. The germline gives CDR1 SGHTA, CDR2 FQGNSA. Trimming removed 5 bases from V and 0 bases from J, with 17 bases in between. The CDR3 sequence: CASSLTGDIASGANVLTF. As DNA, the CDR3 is TGTGCCAGCAGCCTGACGGGGGACATTGCCTCTGGGGCCAACGTCCTGACTTTC.

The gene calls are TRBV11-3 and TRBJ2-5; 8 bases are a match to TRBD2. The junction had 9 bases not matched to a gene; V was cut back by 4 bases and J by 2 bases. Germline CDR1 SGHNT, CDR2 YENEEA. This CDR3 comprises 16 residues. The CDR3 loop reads CASSYVGTGGQETQYF. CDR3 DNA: TGTGCCAGCAGCTACGTGGGAACGGGGGGGCAAGAGACCCAGTACTTC.

The DNA for the CDR3 is TGTGCCAGCCGGCAGTTTGAAAAACTGTTTTTT. This codes for CASRQFEKLFF. J is TRBJ1-4 and V is TRBV6-5; no firm D call. V lost 8 bases to trimming and J lost 7 bases, with 8 bases between them. The CDR3 length is 11 residues. Germline V gives CDR1 MNHEY, CDR2 SVGAGI.

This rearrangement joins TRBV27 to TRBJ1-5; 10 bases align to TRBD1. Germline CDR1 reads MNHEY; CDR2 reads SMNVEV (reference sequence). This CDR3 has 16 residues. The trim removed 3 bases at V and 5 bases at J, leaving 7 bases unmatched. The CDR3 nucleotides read TGTGCCAGCAGTTTCCTGACAGGGGGCCGTTATCAGCCCCAGCATTTT. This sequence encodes CASSFLTGGRYQPQHF.

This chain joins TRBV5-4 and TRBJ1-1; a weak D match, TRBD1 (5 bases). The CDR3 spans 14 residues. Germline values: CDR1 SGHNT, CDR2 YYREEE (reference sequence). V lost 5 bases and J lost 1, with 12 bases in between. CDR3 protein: CASSPDRWNTEAFF. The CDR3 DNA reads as TGTGCCAGCAGTCCCGACAGATGGAACACTGAAGCTTTCTTT.

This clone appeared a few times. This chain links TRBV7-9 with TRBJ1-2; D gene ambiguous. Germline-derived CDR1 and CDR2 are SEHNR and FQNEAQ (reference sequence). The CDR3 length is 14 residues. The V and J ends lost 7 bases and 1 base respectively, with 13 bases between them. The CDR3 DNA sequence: TGTGCCAGCACCCCGGTCGGGATTAACTATGGCTACACCTTC. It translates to CASTPVGINYGYTF.

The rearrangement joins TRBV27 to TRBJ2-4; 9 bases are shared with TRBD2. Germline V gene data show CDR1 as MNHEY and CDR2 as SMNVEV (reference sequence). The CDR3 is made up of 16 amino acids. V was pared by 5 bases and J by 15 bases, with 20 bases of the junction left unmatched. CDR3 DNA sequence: TGTGCCAGCAGTAGAACCGGGACCGCGGGAGGGTCATTCACGTACTTC. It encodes CASSRTGTAGGSFTYF.

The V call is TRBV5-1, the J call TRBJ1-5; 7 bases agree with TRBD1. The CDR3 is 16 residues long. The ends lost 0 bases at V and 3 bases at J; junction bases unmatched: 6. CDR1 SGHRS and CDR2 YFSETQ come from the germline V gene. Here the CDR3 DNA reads TGCGCCAGCAGCTTGGAAGGGACAGCGAACAATCAGCCCCAGCATTTT. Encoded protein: CASSLEGTANNQPQHF.

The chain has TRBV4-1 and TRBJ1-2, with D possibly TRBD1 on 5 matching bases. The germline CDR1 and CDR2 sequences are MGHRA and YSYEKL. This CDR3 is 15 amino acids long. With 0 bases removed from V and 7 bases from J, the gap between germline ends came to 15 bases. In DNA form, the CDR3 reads TGCGCCAGCAGCCAAGATTCTACCGGGGGGGGTGGCTACACCTTC. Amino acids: CASSQDSTGGGGYTF.

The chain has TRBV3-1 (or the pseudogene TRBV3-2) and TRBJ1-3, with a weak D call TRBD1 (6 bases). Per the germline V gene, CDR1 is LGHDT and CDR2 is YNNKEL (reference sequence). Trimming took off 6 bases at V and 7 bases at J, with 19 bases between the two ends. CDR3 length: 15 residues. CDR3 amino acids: CASSRGAGAVNTIYF. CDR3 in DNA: TGTGCCAGCAGTCGCGGGGCAGGGGCCGTGAACACCATATATTTT.

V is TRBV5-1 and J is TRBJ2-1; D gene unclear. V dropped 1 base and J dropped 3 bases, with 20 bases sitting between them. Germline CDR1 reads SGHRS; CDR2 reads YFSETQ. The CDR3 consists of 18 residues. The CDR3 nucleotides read TGCGCCAGCAGCTTGAGGTCCCACACGGAGTCATTCTACAATGAGCAGTTCTTC. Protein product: CASSLRSHTESFYNEQFF.

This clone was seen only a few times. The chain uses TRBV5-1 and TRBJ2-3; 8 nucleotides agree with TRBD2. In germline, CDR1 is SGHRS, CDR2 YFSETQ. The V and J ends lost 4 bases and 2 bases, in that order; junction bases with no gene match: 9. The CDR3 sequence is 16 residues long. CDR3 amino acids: CASSPGGGGPTDTQYF. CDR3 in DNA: TGCGCCAGCAGCCCGGGGGGCGGGGGGCCCACAGATACGCAGTATTTT.

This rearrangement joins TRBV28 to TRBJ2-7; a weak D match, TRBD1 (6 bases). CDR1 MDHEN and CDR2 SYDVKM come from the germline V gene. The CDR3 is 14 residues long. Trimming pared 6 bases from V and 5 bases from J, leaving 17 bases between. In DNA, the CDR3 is TGTGCCAGCAGCCCCCGGCAGGGGCGGGACGAGCAGTACTTC. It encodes CASSPRQGRDEQYF.

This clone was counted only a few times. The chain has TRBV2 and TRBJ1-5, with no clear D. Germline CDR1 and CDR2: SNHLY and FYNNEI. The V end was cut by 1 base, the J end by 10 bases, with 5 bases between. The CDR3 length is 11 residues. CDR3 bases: TGTGCCAGCAGTGAAGGGGGACCCCAGCATTTT. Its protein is CASSEGGPQHF.